The 31 T cell receptor beta chains below were found in one sample sequenced in a study of T-cell reconstitution after alpha-beta-depleted transplantation in children listed by TCRdb under 2016. Library preparation was by PCR. The reads were generated on an Illumina HiSeq 2500. Molecular barcoding was employed in the preparation of TCR libraries, with unique molecular identifiers being used to normalize TCRbeta repertoire quantification. Using fastp trimming at Q25 and MiXCR clonotype assembly, TCRdb reanalyzed the public sequencing data and kept in-frame beta chains. Rows with a matching CDR3 protein are joined into one entry that keeps the most common DNA and genes. For this sample there are 300,000 to 400,000 distinct CDR3 sequences; roughly 16% appear just once. The biggest ten clones account for 35% to 50% of the sample. In light of the paper, this sample's treatment or condition label describes: allogeneic hematopoietic cell transplantation with graft depleted of TCRalphabeta T cells and CD19 B cells.

The source material was PBMCs, mostly from graft donor cells, sampled 360 days after TCRalphabeta/CD19-depleted stem cell transplant. These receptors all come from a male patient aged 2 to 9 who had a stem cell transplant for acute lymphoblastic leukemia, so the T cells may come from the graft donor.

This sequence joins TRBV11-2 and TRBJ2-5; D may be TRBD1 (5 bases). V was cut by 3 bases and J by 5 bases, with 10 bases left in between. Germline lookup yields CDR1 SGHAT and CDR2 FQNNGV. CDR3 length: 13 residues. This chain's CDR3 is CASSFRARETQYF. Written as DNA, the CDR3 is TGTGCCAGCAGCTTCAGGGCAAGGGAGACCCAGTACTTC.

Many counts were recorded for this clonotype. The chain is built from TRBV5-1 and TRBJ2-7; the match to TRBD1 covers 7 bases. Germline lookup yields CDR1 SGHRS and CDR2 YFSETQ. The length of the CDR3 is 13 residues. V lost 4 bases to trimming and J lost 6 bases; unmatched junction nucleotides: 7. CDR3 loop: CASSGQATTEQYF. CDR3 nucleotide sequence: TGCGCCAGCAGCGGACAGGCTACCACCGAGCAGTACTTC.

The sample holds many counts of this clonotype. The CDR3 loop reads CASSQVGGSYEQYF. CDR3 sequence (DNA): TGCGCCAGCAGCCAAGTGGGGGGCTCCTACGAGCAGTACTTC. The J gene is TRBJ2-7, the V gene TRBV4-1; maybe TRBD2 (6 bases). This CDR3 region has 14 residues. V was cut by 1 base and J by 0 bases, with 7 bases left in between. The germline V gene has CDR1 MGHRA and CDR2 YSYEKL.

This clonotype was seen a few times. The chain uses TRBV11-3 and TRBJ2-5, with 9 bases fitting TRBD1. The junction had 9 bases not matched to a gene; V was cut back by 4 bases and J by 0 bases. Germline-derived CDR1 and CDR2 are SGHNT and YENEEA. The CDR3 extends over 17 amino acids. The CDR3 loop reads CASSSGMGQGDQETQYF. The DNA for the CDR3 is TGTGCCAGCAGCTCCGGAATGGGACAGGGCGACCAAGAGACCCAGTACTTC.

J is TRBJ2-2 and V is TRBV7-9, with 12 bases lining up with TRBD2. The CDR3 consists of 17 residues. Unmatched junction bases numbered 8, after V lost 5 bases and J lost 4 bases. The germline gives CDR1 SEHNR, CDR2 FQNEAQ (reference sequence). CDR3 in DNA: TGTGCCAGCAGCAGCGGACTAGCGGGACCCGTCACCGGGGAGCTGTTTTTT. Its protein product is CASSSGLAGPVTGELFF.

V gene TRBV28 combines with J gene TRBJ2-5; 7 nucleotides align to TRBD1. The CDR3 runs to 15 residues. The V gene end was trimmed by 3 bases and the J gene end by 5 bases; junction bases not matched to a gene: 9. Germline loops: CDR1 MDHEN, CDR2 SYDVKM. This CDR3 reads CASSLGQRRGETQYF. The CDR3, as DNA: TGTGCCAGCAGTTTGGGACAGAGGAGAGGGGAGACCCAGTACTTC.

The J gene is TRBJ2-2, the V gene TRBV30, with 8 bases that match TRBD1. CDR1 and CDR2 from the germline V gene are GTSNPN and SVGIG (reference sequence). The CDR3 totals 15 residues. V gave up 7 bases and J gave up 5 bases; unmatched junction bases: 12. CDR3 sequence: CASDRRTGWTGELFF. The CDR3 bases are TGTGCCTCCGACCGCCGGACAGGGTGGACCGGGGAGCTGTTTTTT.

This clonotype was observed a few times. The chain combines TRBV29-1 with TRBJ2-3; TRBD1 or TRBD2 may be the D gene (5 bases each). CDR3 length: 14 residues. Germline V gives CDR1 SQVTM, CDR2 ANQGSEA. V lost 4 bases and J lost 3, with 14 bases in between. In DNA, the CDR3 is TGCAGCGTTGCTGGGACCCCCGAGACAGATACGCAGTATTTT. Encoded protein: CSVAGTPETDTQYF.

J is TRBJ2-1 and V is TRBV9; 7 bases map to TRBD1. The V and J ends lost 0 bases and 4 bases, in that order; junction bases with no gene match: 13. Germline V gene sequence: CDR1 SGDLS, CDR2 YYNGEE. The CDR3 contains 18 residues. Here the CDR3 DNA reads TGTGCCAGCAGCGTAGACCCAGGGACAGCCAGTTTTTACAATGAGCAGTTCTTC. It codes for CASSVDPGTASFYNEQFF.

The chain is built from TRBV20-1 and TRBJ2-5; D is undetermined. Germline V lookup: CDR1 DFQATT, CDR2 SNEGSKA (reference sequence). Trimming shortened V by 3 bases and J by 0 bases, and 14 bases separated the two germline ends. This CDR3 contains 15 residues. CDR3 sequence: CSASIVSVYQETQYF. The CDR3 DNA reads as TGCAGTGCTAGTATAGTCAGCGTGTACCAAGAGACCCAGTACTTC.

The rearrangement joins TRBV25-1 to TRBJ1-1; tentative D call: TRBD1 (5 bases). The CDR3 extends over 13 amino acids. Germline V lookup: CDR1 MGHDK, CDR2 SYGVNS. Trimming cost V 1 base and J 3 bases, with 6 bases left between them. The CDR3 protein is CASSEWGYTEAFF. In nucleotides, the CDR3 is TGTGCCAGCAGTGAATGGGGCTACACTGAAGCTTTCTTT. Based on the CDR3 plus reference TRBV25-1 and TRBJ1-1, the full variable domain is EADIYQTPRYLVIGTGKKITLECSQTMGHDKMYWYQQDPGMELHLIHYSYGVNSTEKGDLSSESTVSRIRTEHFPLTLESARPSHTSQYLCASSEWGYTEAFFGQGTRLTVV.

The chain uses TRBV5-1 and TRBJ2-7; D is uncertain. The germline V and J ends were trimmed by 1 base and 3 bases, with 8 bases remaining between them. Germline V gene data show CDR1 as SGHRS and CDR2 as YFSETQ. The CDR3 consists of 13 residues. The CDR3 DNA sequence: TGCGCCAGCAGCTTGTACGATATCTACGAGCAGTACTTC. Translated: CASSLYDIYEQYF.

The chain links TRBV29-1 to TRBJ2-2; 11 bases line up with TRBD2. V gave up 6 bases and J gave up 0 bases; unmatched junction bases: 3. Germline CDR1 SQVTM, CDR2 ANQGSEA. This CDR3 spans 15 amino acids. The CDR3: CSVGGLAANTGELFF. The CDR3 DNA sequence: TGCAGCGTCGGGGGACTAGCGGCGAACACCGGGGAGCTGTTTTTT.

The gene calls are TRBV3-1 and TRBJ2-1; 10 bases fit TRBD2. The CDR3 has 16 residues. With V trimmed by 6 bases and J by 0 bases, 5 bases remained unmatched. Germline CDR1 is LGHDT and CDR2 is YNNKEL (reference sequence). DNA of the CDR3: TGTGCCAGCAGGCCTGGACTAGCGGCCTCCTACAATGAGCAGTTCTTC. It yields the protein CASRPGLAASYNEQFF.

Points on this clonotype: One end of the junction does not line up with germline, which may come from a read error. This chain joins TRBV12-5 and TRBJ1-4; tentative D call: TRBD1 (5 bases). Germline V gene data show CDR1 as LGHNT and CDR2 as FRNRAP. CDR3 size: 9 residues. CDR3 sequence (DNA): TGTGCTAGTGACCCCAGGGCCCCCTTT. Encoded protein: CASDPRAPF.

The V call is TRBV10-1, the J call TRBJ2-2, with a tentative D call TRBD2 (5 bases). In germline, CDR1 is WNHNN, CDR2 SYGVQD (reference sequence). Trimming took off 6 bases at V and 4 bases at J, with 12 bases between the two ends. The CDR3 covers 14 residues. The CDR3 sequence: CASSKGASTGELFF. The CDR3 region has the DNA TGCGCCAGCAGCAAGGGAGCCAGCACCGGGGAGCTGTTTTTT.

This clonotype was detected a few times. V gene TRBV4-3 combines with J gene TRBJ1-6; D gene uncertain. This CDR3 is 14 amino acids long. Germline V CDR1 and CDR2: LGHNA, YSLEER. V lost 3 bases and J 4 bases, leaving 7 bases between the germline ends. The CDR3 bases are TGCGCCAGCAGCCAGGCTACTTATAATTCACCCCTCCACTTT. Amino acids: CASSQATYNSPLHF.

The gene calls are TRBV9 and TRBJ2-1, with 7 bases aligning to TRBD2. The trim removed 0 bases at V and 7 bases at J, leaving 16 bases unmatched. Germline V lookup: CDR1 SGDLS, CDR2 YYNGEE. CDR3 length: 18 amino acids. The CDR3: CASSVGFRPSGRGNEQFF. CDR3 nucleotide sequence: TGTGCCAGCAGCGTAGGGTTCCGCCCTAGCGGACGGGGAAATGAGCAGTTCTTC.

The V and J genes are TRBV5-5 and TRBJ2-7; D may match TRBD1 or TRBD2 (5 bases each). The CDR3 sequence is 14 residues long. V gave up 4 bases and J gave up 4 bases, with 15 bases separating them. Germline lookup yields CDR1 SGHKS and CDR2 YYEKEE (reference sequence). CDR3 in DNA: TGTGCCAGCAGCCTTCTACCCGGGGCGTACGAGCAGTACTTC. Residues: CASSLLPGAYEQYF.

The genes are TRBV28 and TRBJ2-3; D remains unclear. Trimming stripped 5 bases from V and 0 bases from J, with 12 bases between. Per germline, CDR1 MDHEN and CDR2 SYDVKM. CDR3 length equals 15 residues. This chain's CDR3 is CASSIPEPSTDTQYF. The CDR3 nucleotides read TGTGCCAGCAGTATCCCAGAGCCTAGCACAGATACGCAGTATTTT.

This clonotype has a handful of counts. This chain uses TRBV5-5 with TRBJ1-2; no clear D. Trimming stripped 2 bases from V and 7 bases from J, with 6 bases between. CDR3 length: 11 amino acids. Germline-derived CDR1 and CDR2 are SGHKS and YYEKEE (reference sequence). The CDR3, as DNA: TGTGCCAGCAGCTTCTCTTCTGGCTACACCTTC. This encodes CASSFSSGYTF.

This clonotype came up a few times. This rearrangement joins TRBV4-2 to TRBJ1-2; D is undetermined. With 5 bases removed from V and 6 bases from J, the gap between germline ends came to 10 bases. This CDR3 is 12 amino acids long. CDR1 is LGHNA, CDR2 YNFKEQ, per germline. The CDR3 is CASSTYPHGYTF. The CDR3 DNA sequence: TGTGCCAGCAGCACCTACCCTCATGGCTACACCTTC.

The gene calls are TRBV12-3 or TRBV12-4 and TRBJ1-2; no firm D call. This CDR3 comprises 15 residues. Trimming took 5 bases from V and 2 from J, leaving 15 bases between them. The CDR3 nucleotides are TGTGCCAGCAGTCCTCTCCCTGGGTGGAACTATGGCTACACCTTC. It encodes CASSPLPGWNYGYTF.

This clonotype has at least ten counts. The genes are TRBV25-1 and TRBJ1-1; D might be TRBD1 (5 bases). The CDR3 runs 14 residues. The V end was cut by 6 bases, the J end by 2 bases, with 13 bases between. Germline V CDR1 and CDR2: MGHDK, SYGVNS. The CDR3: CASRDQGVNTEAFF. For the CDR3, the DNA is TGTGCCAGCAGGGACCAGGGTGTTAACACTGAAGCTTTCTTT.

The V call is TRBV4-3, the J call TRBJ2-1; 8 bases map to TRBD1. CDR3 length equals 16 residues. J was trimmed by 5 bases and V by 1 base; bases with no gene match: 7. Germline assignment: CDR1 LGHNA and CDR2 YSLEER. The CDR3 loop is CASSQGRTGSNNEQFF. The CDR3 DNA reads as TGCGCCAGCAGCCAAGGCCGGACAGGGAGCAACAATGAGCAGTTCTTC.

This clonotype was picked up a small number of times. The chain recombines TRBV7-2 with TRBJ1-2; D is unresolved. Trimming cost V 6 bases and J 2 bases, with 10 bases left between them. The CDR3 loop spans 13 amino acids. CDR1 and CDR2 (germline): SGHTA, FQGNSA. The CDR3 DNA follows: TGTGCCAGCAGTTATTTAAACAACTATGGCTACACCTTC. It codes for CASSYLNNYGYTF.

This clonotype was seen only a few times. The V call is TRBV12-2, the J call TRBJ2-7; the D call of TRBD1 is as the table states it, not checked on the DNA. TRBV12-2 is marked as a pseudogene. The CDR3 sequence is 15 residues long. The CDR3 sequence is CARKWAASRTYEQYF. The CDR3 DNA reads TGTGCAAGGAAATGGGCGGCCTCTAGAACCTACGAGCAGTACTTC.

At least ten counts were recorded for this clonotype. The V and J genes are TRBV7-8 and TRBJ1-6, with D possibly being TRBD1 (6 bases). Germline V gene sequence: CDR1 SGHVS, CDR2 FQNEAQ. Trimming left V 1 base short and J 6 bases short, with 16 bases between. CDR3 size: 17 residues. CDR3 amino acids: CASSLGGQGTLNSPLHF. CDR3 coding DNA: TGTGCCAGCAGCTTAGGGGGCCAGGGGACACTTAATTCACCCCTCCACTTT.

This clonotype has a count of ten or more. The rearrangement links TRBV29-1 to TRBJ2-7; possible D gene TRBD1, 6 bases. Germline CDR1 and CDR2: SQVTM and ANQGSEA. This CDR3 contains 14 residues. V was cut by 4 bases and J by 3 bases, with 16 bases left in between. The CDR3 sequence: CSVARGTGSYEQYF. In nucleotides, the CDR3 is TGCAGCGTTGCCAGGGGCACCGGAAGCTACGAGCAGTACTTC.

This chain uses TRBV7-2 with TRBJ1-5, with 8 bases that match TRBD1. Germline CDR1 SGHTA, CDR2 FQGNSA. The V and J ends lost 1 base and 8 bases, in that order; junction bases with no gene match: 4. This CDR3 has 14 residues. The CDR3 DNA is TGTGCCAGCAGCTTAGGCGGACAGGGAGAGCCCCAGCATTTT. It yields the protein CASSLGGQGEPQHF.

V usage is TRBV25-1 and J usage is TRBJ2-5, with 14 bases identical to TRBD2. This CDR3 spans 23 amino acids. CDR1 is MGHDK, CDR2 SYGVNS, per germline. The trim removed 5 bases at V and 5 bases at J, leaving 28 bases unmatched. The CDR3 nucleotides read TGTGCCAGCAGTTTCGATATTAAAGATGGACTAGCGGGAGGTGGATCATTATGGGAGACCCAGTACTTC. It encodes CASSFDIKDGLAGGGSLWETQYF.